This T cell receptor (beta chain) was documented in a study of shared clonotypes between healthy human individuals. Whole-study results and caveats: Clonotype sharing among donors likely depends on sequencing depth.

Deep-level settings were used for running the assay. TCRdb's table, derived via immunoSEQ multiplex PCR, lists solely in-frame clones and lacks some. The sample shows roughly 2.5 million clones, roughly nine tenths of them seen only once. Concerning this clone: Its antigen is undetermined.

The germline V gene has CDR1 SEHNR and CDR2 FQNEAQ (reference sequence). The CDR3 sequence is 18 residues long. V lost 5 bases, J lost 1 base, and 9 bases stayed unmatched. Material for sequencing was naive CD4+ T cells sorted from blood. Subset noted: CD45RA+ positively selected. The chain uses TRBV7-9 and TRBJ2-3, with TRBD2 matching 13 bases. The origin of this receptor is a man younger than 35 in good health. CDR3 sequence (DNA): TGTGCCAGCAGCACCACCCGGACTAGCGGGGGACGCACAGATACGCAGTATTTT. It codes for CASSTTRTSGGRTDTQYF.